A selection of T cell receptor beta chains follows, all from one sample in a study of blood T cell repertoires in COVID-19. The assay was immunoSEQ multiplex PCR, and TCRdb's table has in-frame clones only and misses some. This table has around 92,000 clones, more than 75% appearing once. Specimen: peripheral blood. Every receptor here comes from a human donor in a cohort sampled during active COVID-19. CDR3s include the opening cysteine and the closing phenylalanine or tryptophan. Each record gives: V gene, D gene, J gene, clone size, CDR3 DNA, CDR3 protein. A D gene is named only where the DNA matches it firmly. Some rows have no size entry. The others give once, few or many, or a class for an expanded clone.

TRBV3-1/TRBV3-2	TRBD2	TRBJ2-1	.	TGTGCCAGCAGCCGGACTAGCGGTCACAATGAGCAGTTCTTC	CASSRTSGHNEQFF
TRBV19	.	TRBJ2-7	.	TGTGCCAGTAGTGTCGCGTCTCTGAAATACGAGCAGTACTTC	CASSVASLKYEQYF
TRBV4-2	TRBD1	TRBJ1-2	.	TGTGCCAGCAGCACAGGGGAGGGGACAGGGGGCTTCCCCCTTGGCTACACCTTC	CASSTGEGTGGFPLGYTF
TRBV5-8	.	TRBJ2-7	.	TGTGCCAGCAGCCCCGGGTTACGATACGAGCAGTACTTC	CASSPGLRYEQYF
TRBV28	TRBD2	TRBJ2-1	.	TGTGCCAGCAGTTCCCCTTTCGGGAGGGCCGAGAGAACCTACAATGAGCAGTTCTTC	CASSSPFGRAERTYNEQFF
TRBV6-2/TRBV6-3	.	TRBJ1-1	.	TGTGCCAGCAGTTACCCCTCGGCAGGGGATATGAACACTGAAGCTTTCTTT	CASSYPSAGDMNTEAFF
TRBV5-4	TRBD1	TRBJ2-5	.	TGTGCCAGCAGCCTCGGGACAGTCCAAGAGACCCAGTACTTC	CASSLGTVQETQYF
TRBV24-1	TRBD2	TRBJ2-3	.	TGTGCCACCAGTGATCCGACTAGCGGGGGTGGGACAGATACGCAGTATTTT	CATSDPTSGGGTDTQYF
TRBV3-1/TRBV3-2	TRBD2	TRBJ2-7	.	TGTGCCAGCAGCCGCGGACTAGCGGGAGGGATTACGTCCTACGAGCAGTACTTC	CASSRGLAGGITSYEQYF
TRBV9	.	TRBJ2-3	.	TGTGCCAGCAGCGTAGATTTAGTCACAGATACGCAGTATTTT	CASSVDLVTDTQYF
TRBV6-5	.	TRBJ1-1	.	TGTGCCAGCAGTTACACCAGGGTCGACACTGAAGCTTTCTTT	CASSYTRVDTEAFF
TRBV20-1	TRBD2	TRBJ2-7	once	TGCAGTGCTAGTATAAGCGGGAGCTCCGAGCAGTACTTC	CSASISGSSEQYF
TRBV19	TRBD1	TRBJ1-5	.	TGTGCCAGTAGGGCAGGGGGGCTTGGGGGAGATCAGCCCCAGCATTTT	CASRAGGLGGDQPQHF
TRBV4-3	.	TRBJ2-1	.	TGCGCCAGCAGCCAAGACAGGAATTACAATGAGCAGTTCTTC	CASSQDRNYNEQFF
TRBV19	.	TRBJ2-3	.	TGTGCCAGTAGTATATTCCATTCAAATACGCAGTATTTT	CASSIFHSNTQYF
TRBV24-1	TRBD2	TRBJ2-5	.	TGTGCCACCAGTGCAAGCGGGAGCCAAGAGACCCAGTACTTC	CATSASGSQETQYF
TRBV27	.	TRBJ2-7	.	TGTGCCGACGCCGGACACGGCAGGGTCACCTACGAGCAGTACTTC	CADAGHGRVTYEQYF
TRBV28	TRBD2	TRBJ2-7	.	TGTGCCAGCAACACCGGGGGGTACGAGCAGTACTTC	CASNTGGYEQYF
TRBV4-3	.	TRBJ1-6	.	TGCGCCAGCAGCCAAGAAGGAGCAGTTGGTAGTTCACCCCTCCACTTT	CASSQEGAVGSSPLHF
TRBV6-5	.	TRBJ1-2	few	TGTGCCAGCAGCGACTCCCCGGGCTATGGCTACACCTTC	CASSDSPGYGYTF
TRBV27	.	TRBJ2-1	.	TGTGCCAGCAGTTCCGGGGGAGGTTACAATGAGCAGTTCTTC	CASSSGGGYNEQFF
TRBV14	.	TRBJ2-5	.	TGTGCCAGCAGCCAAGCGTTTCGGGTGGAAGAGACCCAGTACTTC	CASSQAFRVEETQYF
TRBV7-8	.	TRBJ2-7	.	TGTGCCAGCAGCTTAGGCAGGGAATACGAGCAGTACTTC	CASSLGREYEQYF
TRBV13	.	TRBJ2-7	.	TGTGCCAGCAGCTTTGGGACAAGCTTTAAGCAGTACTTC	CASSFGTSFKQYF
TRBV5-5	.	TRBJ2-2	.	TGTGCCAGCAGTGGGGCCTTCACCGGGGAGCTGTTTTTT	CASSGAFTGELFF
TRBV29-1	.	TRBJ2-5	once	TGCAGCGTTGGGTTTTCGGGGAGTCAAGAGACCCAGTACTTC	CSVGFSGSQETQYF
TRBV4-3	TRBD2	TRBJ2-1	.	TGCGCCAGCAGCCAAGCCGGGACTAGCGGGAGGGCCGGGCAGTTCTTC	CASSQAGTSGRAGQFF
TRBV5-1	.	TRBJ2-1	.	TGCGCCAGCAGCTTGGGGGTCGTCAGGCCCAATGAGCAGTTCTTC	CASSLGVVRPNEQFF
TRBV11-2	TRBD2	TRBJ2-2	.	TGTGCCAGCACCACGAAGTTGGCGGGGGGGCAAACCGGGGAGCTGTTTTTT	CASTTKLAGGQTGELFF
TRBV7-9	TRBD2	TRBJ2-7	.	TGTGCCAGCAGCCCTTTAGCGGGAGGGCCCCACGAGCAGTACTTC	CASSPLAGGPHEQYF
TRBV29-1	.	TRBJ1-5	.	TGCAGCGTTGGGGAGGATCAGCCCCAGCATTTT	CSVGEDQPQHF